Given below is one T cell receptor beta chain in context. The antigen it recognizes is unknown. This sample is part of a study of T cells expressing NK-cell markers (dated by TCRdb to about 2020). Context from the whole study: In sorted CD3+CD56+NKG2C+, CD3+CD56+NKG2C- and CD3+CD56-NKG2C+ T-cell subsets from roughly 8 donors, TCR beta-chain repertoires were profiled. Of the eight sequenced donors, seven were found to be HCMV-seropositive and one was found to be HCMV-seronegative. All eight donors whose samples were sequenced were randomly selected healthy volunteers, three of them men and five women. The libraries were sequenced on Illumina HiSeq 2000/2500, MiSeq or NextSeq, producing 2 x 150 bp reads. What the study reported, not specific to this receptor: Those dominant clonotypes were again the most abundant among CD3+CD56-NKG2C+ cells in a few donors, at about 25-65%. For more than 5 donors, the dominant CD3+CD56+NKG2C+ clonotypes were among the top 10 CD8+ clonotypes and accounted for roughly 1.0-7.5% of CD8+ T cells. Whether the expanded NKG2C-expressing T cell clones were specific for HCMV antigens remained unclear.

HCMV-specific IgG was detected in serum with a commercial ELISA kit to determine HCMV serostatus. Ficoll density gradient centrifugation was used to isolate peripheral blood mononuclear cells from blood. Sequencer: Illumina HiSeq 2000. 5'RACE template switching, by which a universal primer site and unique molecular identifiers were added, was used to make TCR beta cDNA libraries. cDNA synthesis was primed from the TCR beta constant segment and was followed by two successive PCR amplification steps. The paper's data handling went like this. MIGEC was used to demultiplex reads and group reads by UMI, and MiTCR was used to assemble and quantify clonotypes. To exclude erroneous sequences, any TCR cDNA sequence not supported by at least two reads was discarded. The tcR package was used for downstream repertoire analysis, and clonotypes were matched across fractions by CDR3 nucleotide sequence plus V segment. VDJmatch was used to annotate antigen specificity against VDJdb, with one amino acid substitution in CDR3 allowed. Based on TCRdb reprocessing of the reads, there is one entry per CDR3 protein sequence, and DNA is missing. The V and J calls follow TCRdb's processing rather than the paper's. The record for this sample contains around 380,000 distinct CDR3 sequences. The ten largest account for roughly a tenth of the sample.

Sequences MNHEY (CDR1) and SVGAGI (CDR2) are obtained from the germline V gene. Measured from the cysteine to the phenylalanine, the CDR3 is 13 residues long. The protein alone is recorded here. The sequence was obtained from a woman aged 50 to 65 in good health. Donor details come from another sample of the same person, matched by shared clones. Sequencing input: blood T cells: a sorted CD56 or NKG2C T cell subset, CD4+ or CD8+ T cells, or bulk PBMC T cells (not recorded which). This receptor chain uses TRBV6-5 and TRBJ2-1; no DNA is available, so the TRBD1 call from TCRdb remains unchecked. This receptor carries the CDR3 CASTSGATNEQFF.